Listed below are T cell receptor beta chains from one sample, sequenced in a study of OX40 agonist ivuxolimab in advanced cancers. Some clones are missing from TCRdb's copy, which holds only in-frame ones; the method was immunoSEQ multiplex PCR. The repertoire holds approximately 68,000 clones, with around 86% as singletons. Sequenced here: CD4+ or CD8+ T cells sorted from blood, sampled in a trial of the OX40 agonist ivuxolimab. These receptors were taken from an adult with an advanced solid tumor such as melanoma, head and neck, liver or kidney cancer. The CDR3 runs from the conserved cysteine through the conserved F or W. Only some rows state a clone size, as once, few, many or a class for expanded clones.

v_gene	j_gene	abundance	CDR3aa
TRBV5-1	TRBJ2-1	once	CASSSLAGDYNEQFF
TRBV7-6	TRBJ2-5	-	CASSTTGAVPTETQYF
TRBV12-5	TRBJ2-7	-	CASGLGTGSYEQYF
TRBV28	TRBJ1-3	-	CASTSGQGVGNTIYF
TRBV11-3	TRBJ2-5	-	CASSLESRVTHF
TRBV9	TRBJ1-1	-	CASSQKIEMNTEAFF
TRBV7-2	TRBJ2-5	-	CASSQRTGPEETQYF
TRBV5-4	TRBJ1-1	-	CASSLRTATEAFF
TRBV4-1	TRBJ1-4	-	CASSQGPSDATNEKLFF
TRBV5-6	TRBJ1-2	-	CASSLGDLGYTF
TRBV6-1	TRBJ1-2	-	CASSERQGLHYGYTF
TRBV9	TRBJ2-4	once	CASSADRDPNEGELAKNIQYF
TRBV19	TRBJ1-1	-	CASSTPEGQPNTEAFF